The clone carrying this TCR beta chain was seen just once. This record belongs to a study of blood T cell repertoires in COVID-19. Background on the study: COVID-19 samples, acute and convalescent, were from the United States, Italy and Spain. The analysed material was cDNA or gDNA that came from T cells, B-cell-depleted T cells, or PBMCs.

Per the original methods: Scientists estimated how many nucleated cells there were by amplifying reference gene primers. Assay used: immunoSEQ multiplex PCR; TCRdb lists only in-frame clones, some missing. V and J calls and clone size are those listed in that table; D and trimming were worked out from the DNA. Of a few hundred thousand clones listed, approximately 91% are singletons. CDR1 and CDR2 from the germline V gene are ENHRY and SYGVKD. The CDR3 is 16 amino acids. Trimming took off 4 bases at V and 3 bases at J, with 19 bases between the two ends. Source material: peripheral blood. The TCR was taken from a woman aged 55-70 years with acute or convalescent COVID-19. V and J are TRBV10-3 and TRBJ2-7; D ambiguous. The CDR3 region is CAISADGLRRRYEQYF. The CDR3, as DNA: TGTGCCATCAGTGCAGACGGTTTGCGGCGCCGCTACGAGCAGTACTTC.